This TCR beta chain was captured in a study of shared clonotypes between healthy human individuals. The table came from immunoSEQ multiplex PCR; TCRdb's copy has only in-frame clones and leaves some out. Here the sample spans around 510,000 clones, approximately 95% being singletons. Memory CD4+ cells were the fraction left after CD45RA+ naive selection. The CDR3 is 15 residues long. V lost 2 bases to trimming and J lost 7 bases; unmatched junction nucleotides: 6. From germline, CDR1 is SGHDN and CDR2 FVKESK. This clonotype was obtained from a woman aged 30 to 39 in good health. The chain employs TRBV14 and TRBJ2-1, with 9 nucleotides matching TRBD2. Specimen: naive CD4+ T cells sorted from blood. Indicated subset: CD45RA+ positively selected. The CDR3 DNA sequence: TGTGCCAGCAGCCAACTAGCGGGATATGAGAATGAGCAGTTCTTC. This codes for CASSQLAGYENEQFF.